This record concerns one TCR beta chain sequence. These data originate in a study of blood T cell repertoires in COVID-19. Across the study: Samples taken during acute and convalescent COVID-19 were collected in the United States, Italy and Spain. From T cells, B-cell-depleted T cells, or PBMCs came the material, which was cDNA or gDNA.

Authors' data handling: Estimates of nucleated cell counts were drawn from the amplification of reference gene primers. Measured with immunoSEQ multiplex PCR; TCRdb has only the in-frame clones, and not every one. That table furnishes V, J and clone size, whereas the DNA furnished D and trimming. In the table there are 80,000 to 95,000 clones, roughly 75% of which are singletons. Trimming shortened V by 4 bases and J by 0 bases, and 18 bases separated the two germline ends. Per germline, CDR1 KGHDR and CDR2 SFDVKD. The CDR3 covers 17 residues. The specimen was peripheral blood. This sequence joins TRBV24-1 and TRBJ2-7, with D perhaps matching TRBD1 (6 bases). The clonotype comes from a woman in her 50s with acute or convalescent COVID-19. The CDR3 here is CATSDCRRDILSYEQYF. The CDR3 bases are TGTGCCACCAGTGACTGCCGCCGGGACATTCTCTCCTACGAGCAGTACTTC.